Listed below are T cell receptor beta chains from one sample, sequenced in a study of T cells in Graves' hyperthyroidism and ophthalmopathy. TCRdb recomputed calls from the multiplex PCR reads with MiXCR, one row per CDR3 protein. This table has some 250,000 distinct CDR3 sequences, roughly 15% appearing once. Sequencing input: blood. The receptors originated from a woman aged 40 to 55 with Graves' hyperthyroidism that later progressed to Graves' ophthalmopathy. Both conserved end residues are part of each CDR3. Each record gives: clone size, J gene, D gene, V gene, CDR3 protein, CDR3 DNA. D genes are given only for firm matches. Only part of the rows carry a size: once, few, many, or a class if the clone is expanded.

abundance: -
j_gene: TRBJ2-5
d_gene: TRBD2
v_gene: TRBV19
CDR3aa: CASSTGGWREGPRETQYF
CDR3nt: TGTGCCAGTAGCACAGGCGGATGGCGGGAGGGCCCTCGGGAGACCCAGTACTTC

abundance: many
j_gene: TRBJ2-5
d_gene: -
v_gene: TRBV19
CDR3aa: CASSPVRWETQYF
CDR3nt: TGTGCCAGTAGTCCTGTTAGATGGGAGACCCAGTACTTC

abundance: many
j_gene: TRBJ2-3
d_gene: TRBD2
v_gene: TRBV11-2
CDR3aa: CASSQFGLAVTDTQYF
CDR3nt: TGTGCCAGCAGCCAATTCGGACTAGCGGTCACAGATACGCAGTATTTT

abundance: many
j_gene: TRBJ2-7
d_gene: TRBD2
v_gene: TRBV19
CDR3aa: CASSPHPRTSWYEQYF
CDR3nt: TGTGCCAGTAGTCCCCACCCACGGACTAGCTGGTACGAGCAGTACTTC

abundance: many
j_gene: TRBJ2-1
d_gene: TRBD2
v_gene: TRBV20-1
CDR3aa: CSARKNSGSINNEQFF
CDR3nt: TGCAGTGCTAGAAAAAATAGCGGGAGCATCAACAATGAGCAGTTCTTC

abundance: many
j_gene: TRBJ1-5
d_gene: TRBD1
v_gene: TRBV27
CDR3aa: CASSSPGQGQNQPQHF
CDR3nt: TGTGCCAGCAGTTCCCCGGGACAGGGTCAAAATCAGCCCCAGCATTTT

abundance: many
j_gene: TRBJ2-2
d_gene: -
v_gene: TRBV6-1
CDR3aa: CASSEPGAGGLFF
CDR3nt: TGTGCCAGCAGTGAGCCCGGGGCTGGGGGACTGTTTTTT

abundance: -
j_gene: TRBJ1-5
d_gene: TRBD1
v_gene: TRBV20-1
CDR3aa: CSASRETGSQPQHF
CDR3nt: TGCAGTGCTAGCCGAGAGACAGGGAGTCAGCCCCAGCATTTT

abundance: -
j_gene: TRBJ1-4
d_gene: -
v_gene: TRBV4-1
CDR3aa: CASSPRGGNEKLFF
CDR3nt: TGCGCCAGCAGCCCAAGGGGGGGGAATGAAAAACTGTTTTTT

abundance: many
j_gene: TRBJ2-5
d_gene: -
v_gene: TRBV11-1
CDR3aa: CASSLYRETQYF
CDR3nt: TGTGCCAGCAGCTTATACAGAGAGACCCAGTACTTC

abundance: many
j_gene: TRBJ2-1
d_gene: -
v_gene: TRBV4-1
CDR3aa: CASSQVSGGDYNEQFF
CDR3nt: TGCGCCAGCAGCCAAGTATCGGGTGGGGACTACAATGAGCAGTTCTTC

abundance: -
j_gene: TRBJ2-3
d_gene: TRBD2
v_gene: TRBV12-3/TRBV12-4
CDR3aa: CASSPSGRALTDTQYF
CDR3nt: TGTGCCAGCAGTCCTAGCGGGAGGGCCCTGACAGATACGCAGTATTTT

abundance: many
j_gene: TRBJ1-4
d_gene: -
v_gene: TRBV12-3/TRBV12-4
CDR3aa: CASSLDRWATNEKLFF
CDR3nt: TGTGCCAGCAGTTTAGACCGCTGGGCAACTAATGAAAAACTGTTTTTT

abundance: many
j_gene: TRBJ2-1
d_gene: -
v_gene: TRBV7-9
CDR3aa: CAISIREGGSSYNEQFF
CDR3nt: TGTGCCATTTCGATAAGGGAGGGGGGGAGCTCCTACAATGAGCAGTTCTTC

abundance: many
j_gene: TRBJ1-5
d_gene: TRBD1
v_gene: TRBV7-8
CDR3aa: CASSLPGQDNQPQHF
CDR3nt: TGTGCCAGCAGTCTCCCGGGACAGGACAATCAGCCCCAGCATTTT

abundance: many
j_gene: TRBJ2-3
d_gene: TRBD2
v_gene: TRBV11-3
CDR3aa: CASSFQTSGTDTQYF
CDR3nt: TGTGCCAGCAGCTTCCAAACTAGCGGGACAGATACGCAGTATTTT

abundance: few
j_gene: TRBJ1-1
d_gene: TRBD1
v_gene: TRBV30
CDR3aa: CVSRGDRVRAFF
CDR3nt: TGTGTCAGTAGAGGGGACAGGGTTAGAGCTTTCTTT

abundance: -
j_gene: TRBJ2-7
d_gene: -
v_gene: TRBV29-1
CDR3aa: CSVDPRGTNEQYF
CDR3nt: TGCAGCGTTGACCCCCGGGGGACAAACGAGCAGTACTTC

abundance: many
j_gene: TRBJ2-3
d_gene: -
v_gene: TRBV28
CDR3aa: CVTEGDLADTQYF
CDR3nt: TGTGTCACAGAGGGAGATTTAGCAGATACGCAGTATTTT

abundance: few
j_gene: TRBJ2-7
d_gene: -
v_gene: TRBV19
CDR3aa: CASSSGVPYEQYF
CDR3nt: TGTGCCAGTAGTAGCGGGGTACCCTACGAGCAGTACTTC

abundance: many
j_gene: TRBJ2-7
d_gene: -
v_gene: TRBV6-1
CDR3aa: CATGSGGSYEQYF
CDR3nt: TGTGCCACAGGGAGCGGAGGTTCCTACGAGCAGTACTTC

abundance: many
j_gene: TRBJ2-1
d_gene: -
v_gene: TRBV20-1
CDR3aa: CSAIQWNEQFF
CDR3nt: TGCAGTGCGATACAGTGGAATGAGCAGTTCTTC

abundance: -
j_gene: TRBJ2-2
d_gene: -
v_gene: TRBV7-9
CDR3aa: CASSSLPPRQGLSANTGELFF
CDR3nt: TGTGCCAGCAGCTCGCTACCCCCTCGGCAGGGGTTATCGGCGAACACCGGGGAGCTGTTTTTT

abundance: many
j_gene: TRBJ2-7
d_gene: TRBD1
v_gene: TRBV6-2/TRBV6-3
CDR3aa: CASSYYWDSSYEQYF
CDR3nt: TGTGCCAGCAGTTACTATTGGGACAGCTCCTACGAGCAGTACTTC

abundance: many
j_gene: TRBJ1-2
d_gene: TRBD1
v_gene: TRBV7-9
CDR3aa: CATDRDRINYGYTF
CDR3nt: TGTGCCACCGACCGGGACAGGATTAACTATGGCTACACCTTC

abundance: few
j_gene: TRBJ1-3
d_gene: TRBD1
v_gene: TRBV9
CDR3aa: CASSGRQGSSGNTIYF
CDR3nt: TGTGCCAGCAGCGGGCGACAGGGAAGCTCTGGAAACACCATATATTTT

abundance: few
j_gene: TRBJ2-1
d_gene: -
v_gene: TRBV13
CDR3aa: CASSLRASAYNEQFF
CDR3nt: TGTGCCAGCAGCTTAAGGGCTAGCGCTTACAATGAGCAGTTCTTC

abundance: many
j_gene: TRBJ2-1
d_gene: -
v_gene: TRBV20-1
CDR3aa: CSAPEYNEQFF
CDR3nt: TGCAGTGCACCGGAATACAATGAGCAGTTCTTC

abundance: many
j_gene: TRBJ2-7
d_gene: TRBD2
v_gene: TRBV20-1
CDR3aa: CSARFPLADEQYF
CDR3nt: TGCAGTGCTAGATTTCCCCTAGCGGACGAGCAGTACTTC

abundance: many
j_gene: TRBJ1-1
d_gene: -
v_gene: TRBV15
CDR3aa: CATSRTPSGNFKNTEAFF
CDR3nt: TGTGCCACCAGCCGAACCCCCTCAGGGAATTTTAAGAACACTGAAGCTTTCTTT

abundance: many
j_gene: TRBJ2-1
d_gene: TRBD1
v_gene: TRBV28
CDR3aa: CASTPYDGQVSVF
CDR3nt: TGTGCCAGCACCCCCTACGACGGACAGGTCTCTGTCTTC

abundance: many
j_gene: TRBJ2-7
d_gene: TRBD2
v_gene: TRBV7-9
CDR3aa: CASTLRGTSGTFSYEQYF
CDR3nt: TGTGCCAGCACCCTTAGGGGGACTAGCGGGACCTTCTCCTACGAGCAGTACTTC

abundance: many
j_gene: TRBJ2-3
d_gene: TRBD2
v_gene: TRBV10-3
CDR3aa: CAIRKLAGDPDPRDTQYF
CDR3nt: TGTGCCATCAGGAAACTAGCGGGGGACCCTGACCCCAGAGATACGCAGTATTTT

abundance: -
j_gene: TRBJ1-1
d_gene: -
v_gene: TRBV6-1
CDR3aa: CASSDRGSNEAFF
CDR3nt: TGTGCCAGCAGTGACAGGGGAAGTAATGAAGCTTTCTTT

abundance: -
j_gene: TRBJ2-1
d_gene: TRBD1
v_gene: TRBV9
CDR3aa: CASSAGTGGLQFF
CDR3nt: TGTGCCAGCAGCGCCGGGACAGGAGGTCTCCAGTTCTTC

abundance: many
j_gene: TRBJ2-5
d_gene: -
v_gene: TRBV12-3/TRBV12-4
CDR3aa: CASRRRLGGLGRRQETQYF
CDR3nt: TGTGCCAGCAGGCGCAGACTGGGGGGATTGGGAAGGAGACAAGAGACCCAGTACTTC

abundance: -
j_gene: TRBJ2-1
d_gene: TRBD2
v_gene: TRBV6-1
CDR3aa: CASSEYSGSFYNEQFF
CDR3nt: TGTGCCAGCAGTGAATACAGCGGGAGTTTCTACAATGAGCAGTTCTTC

abundance: many
j_gene: TRBJ1-1
d_gene: -
v_gene: TRBV3-1
CDR3aa: CASSQVGIPDTEAFF
CDR3nt: TGTGCCAGCAGCCAAGTCGGAATTCCCGACACTGAAGCTTTCTTT

abundance: -
j_gene: TRBJ2-3
d_gene: TRBD2
v_gene: TRBV28
CDR3aa: CASSLAGGATDTQYF
CDR3nt: TGTGCCAGCAGTTTAGCGGGGGGCGCGACAGATACGCAGTATTTT

abundance: many
j_gene: TRBJ2-1
d_gene: -
v_gene: TRBV6-5
CDR3aa: CASSYWQGNEQFF
CDR3nt: TGTGCCAGCAGTTACTGGCAGGGCAATGAGCAGTTCTTC

abundance: -
j_gene: TRBJ1-1
d_gene: -
v_gene: TRBV28
CDR3aa: CASRTGSVNTEAFF
CDR3nt: TGTGCCAGCAGAACCGGGTCAGTAAACACTGAAGCTTTCTTT

abundance: many
j_gene: TRBJ2-7
d_gene: -
v_gene: TRBV27
CDR3aa: CASSPRFTGPNEQYF
CDR3nt: TGTGCCAGCAGTCCCAGGTTCACAGGGCCTAACGAGCAGTACTTC

abundance: many
j_gene: TRBJ2-3
d_gene: -
v_gene: TRBV29-1
CDR3aa: CSVRDLADTLYF
CDR3nt: TGCAGCGTGAGGGATCTAGCAGATACGCTGTATTTT

abundance: many
j_gene: TRBJ1-1
d_gene: -
v_gene: TRBV25-1
CDR3aa: CASRLTGSNTEAFF
CDR3nt: TGTGCCAGCAGGCTTACAGGGTCGAACACTGAAGCTTTCTTT

abundance: many
j_gene: TRBJ2-7
d_gene: -
v_gene: TRBV12-3/TRBV12-4
CDR3aa: CASSFSSRTTREQYF
CDR3nt: TGTGCCAGCAGTTTCTCTTCCAGGACAACGAGAGAGCAGTACTTC

abundance: many
j_gene: TRBJ2-3
d_gene: -
v_gene: TRBV3-1
CDR3aa: CASSQVAGSGDTQYF
CDR3nt: TGTGCCAGCAGCCAAGTAGCCGGGTCTGGAGATACGCAGTATTTT

abundance: -
j_gene: TRBJ2-2
d_gene: TRBD1
v_gene: TRBV14
CDR3aa: CASSQKRGHTGELFF
CDR3nt: TGTGCCAGCAGCCAAAAAAGGGGGCACACCGGGGAGCTGTTTTTT

abundance: few
j_gene: TRBJ2-1
d_gene: TRBD2
v_gene: TRBV7-3
CDR3aa: CASSLNAAGAGYNEQFF
CDR3nt: TGTGCCAGCAGCTTAAATGCAGCGGGAGCGGGGTACAATGAGCAGTTCTTC

abundance: many
j_gene: TRBJ1-2
d_gene: TRBD1
v_gene: TRBV28
CDR3aa: CASSLLTGVAGYTF
CDR3nt: TGTGCCAGCAGCCTGTTAACAGGGGTAGCCGGCTACACCTTC

abundance: many
j_gene: TRBJ2-1
d_gene: TRBD2
v_gene: TRBV28
CDR3aa: CASSSGTSNYNEQFF
CDR3nt: TGTGCCAGCAGTTCCGGGACTAGCAACTACAATGAGCAGTTCTTC

abundance: -
j_gene: TRBJ2-7
d_gene: TRBD1
v_gene: TRBV12-3/TRBV12-4
CDR3aa: CASRMGQGYTYEQYF
CDR3nt: TGTGCCAGCAGAATGGGACAGGGCTATACCTACGAGCAGTACTTC

abundance: many
j_gene: TRBJ1-1
d_gene: TRBD1
v_gene: TRBV27
CDR3aa: CASSLWTGGTEAFF
CDR3nt: TGTGCCAGCAGTTTGTGGACAGGGGGCACTGAAGCTTTCTTT

abundance: many
j_gene: TRBJ2-1
d_gene: TRBD2
v_gene: TRBV6-2/TRBV6-3
CDR3aa: CASRNPGTSGYNEQFF
CDR3nt: TGTGCCAGCAGGAACCCGGGGACTAGCGGGTACAATGAGCAGTTCTTC

abundance: few
j_gene: TRBJ2-5
d_gene: TRBD1
v_gene: TRBV5-5
CDR3aa: CASSSDRPPETQYF
CDR3nt: TGTGCCAGCAGCTCGGACAGGCCCCCAGAGACCCAGTACTTC